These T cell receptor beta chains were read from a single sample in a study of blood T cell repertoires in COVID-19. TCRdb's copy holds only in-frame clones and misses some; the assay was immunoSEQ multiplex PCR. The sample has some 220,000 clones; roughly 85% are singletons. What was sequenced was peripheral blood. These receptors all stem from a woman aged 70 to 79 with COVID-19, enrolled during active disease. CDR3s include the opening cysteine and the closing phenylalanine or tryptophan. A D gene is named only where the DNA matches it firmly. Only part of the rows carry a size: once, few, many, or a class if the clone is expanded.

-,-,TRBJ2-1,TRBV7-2,CASSWGLYNEQFF
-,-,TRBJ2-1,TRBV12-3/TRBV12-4,CASSFGPYNEQFF
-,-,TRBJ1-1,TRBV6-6,CASSFGNTEAFF
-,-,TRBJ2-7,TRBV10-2,CASRDGRAGSYEQYF
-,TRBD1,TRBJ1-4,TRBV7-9,CASSLDRGQGKLFF
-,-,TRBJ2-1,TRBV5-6,CASSLDQSLYNEQFF
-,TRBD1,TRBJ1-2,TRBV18,CASSLPGQKTYGYTF
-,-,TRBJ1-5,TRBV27,CASSPTGTGVGPQHF
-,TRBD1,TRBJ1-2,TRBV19,CASSDDRTGVDYGYTF
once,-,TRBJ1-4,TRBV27,CASSLSPREKLFF
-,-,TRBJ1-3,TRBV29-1,CSVEAGDFGNTIYF
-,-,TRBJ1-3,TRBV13,CASSPPRRIGLSGNTIYF
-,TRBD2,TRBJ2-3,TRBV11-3,CASSAFSGGEDTQYF
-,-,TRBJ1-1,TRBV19,CASSMGVPGRAEAFF
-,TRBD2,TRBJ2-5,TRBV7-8,CASSLASVAGAFFDF
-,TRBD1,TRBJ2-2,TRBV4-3,CASSQEFLGTENTGELFF
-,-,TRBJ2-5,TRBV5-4,CASSLRTKSETQYF
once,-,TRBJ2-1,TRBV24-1,CATNVKNGAGWRDEQFF
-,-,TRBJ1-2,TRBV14,CASSQGNGDYYGYTF
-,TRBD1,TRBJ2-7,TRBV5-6,CASSPTGASYEQYF
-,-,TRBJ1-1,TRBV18,CASSPVTGHGGNTEAFF
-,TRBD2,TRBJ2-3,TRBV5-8,CASSWTLATSTDTQYF
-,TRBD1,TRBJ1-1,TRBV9,CASSGQGNTEAFF
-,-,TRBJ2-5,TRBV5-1,CASSLGETTQYF
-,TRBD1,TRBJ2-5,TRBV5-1,CASSLAPVVDRVWETQYF
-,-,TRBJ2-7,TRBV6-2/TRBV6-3,CASSYSRTTNLYEQYF